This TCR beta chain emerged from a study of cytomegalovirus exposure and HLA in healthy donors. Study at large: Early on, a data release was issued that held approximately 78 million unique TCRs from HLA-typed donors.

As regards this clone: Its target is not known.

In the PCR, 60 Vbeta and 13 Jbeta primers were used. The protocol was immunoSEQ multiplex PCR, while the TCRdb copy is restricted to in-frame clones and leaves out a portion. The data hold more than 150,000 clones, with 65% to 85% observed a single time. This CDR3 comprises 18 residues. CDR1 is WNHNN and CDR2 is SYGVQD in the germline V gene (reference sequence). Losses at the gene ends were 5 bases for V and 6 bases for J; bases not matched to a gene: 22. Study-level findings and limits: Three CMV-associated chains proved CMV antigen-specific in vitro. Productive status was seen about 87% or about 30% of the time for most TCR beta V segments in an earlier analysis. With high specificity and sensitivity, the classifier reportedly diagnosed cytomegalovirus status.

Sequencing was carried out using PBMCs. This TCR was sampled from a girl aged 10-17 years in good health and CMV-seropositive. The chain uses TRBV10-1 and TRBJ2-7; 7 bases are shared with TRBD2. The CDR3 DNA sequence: TGCGCCAGCAGTCCGAACGTACAGCTCGGGAGGCGAACCTTCGAGCAGTACTTC. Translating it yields CASSPNVQLGRRTFEQYF.